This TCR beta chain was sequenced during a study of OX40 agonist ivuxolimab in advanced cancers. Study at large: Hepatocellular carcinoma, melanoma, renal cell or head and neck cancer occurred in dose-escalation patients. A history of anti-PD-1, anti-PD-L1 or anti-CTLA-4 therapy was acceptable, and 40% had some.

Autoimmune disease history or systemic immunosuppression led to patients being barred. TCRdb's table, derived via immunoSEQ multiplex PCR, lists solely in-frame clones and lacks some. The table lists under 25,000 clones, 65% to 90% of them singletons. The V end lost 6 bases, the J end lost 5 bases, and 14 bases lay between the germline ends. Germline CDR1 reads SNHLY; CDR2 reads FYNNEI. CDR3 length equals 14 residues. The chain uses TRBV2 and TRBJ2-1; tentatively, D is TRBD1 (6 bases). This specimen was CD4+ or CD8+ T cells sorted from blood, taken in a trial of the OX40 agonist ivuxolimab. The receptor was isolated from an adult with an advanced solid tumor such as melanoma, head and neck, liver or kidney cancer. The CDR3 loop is CASSDGTLHNEQFF. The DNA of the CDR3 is TGTGCCAGCAGCGACGGGACACTCCACAATGAGCAGTTCTTC.